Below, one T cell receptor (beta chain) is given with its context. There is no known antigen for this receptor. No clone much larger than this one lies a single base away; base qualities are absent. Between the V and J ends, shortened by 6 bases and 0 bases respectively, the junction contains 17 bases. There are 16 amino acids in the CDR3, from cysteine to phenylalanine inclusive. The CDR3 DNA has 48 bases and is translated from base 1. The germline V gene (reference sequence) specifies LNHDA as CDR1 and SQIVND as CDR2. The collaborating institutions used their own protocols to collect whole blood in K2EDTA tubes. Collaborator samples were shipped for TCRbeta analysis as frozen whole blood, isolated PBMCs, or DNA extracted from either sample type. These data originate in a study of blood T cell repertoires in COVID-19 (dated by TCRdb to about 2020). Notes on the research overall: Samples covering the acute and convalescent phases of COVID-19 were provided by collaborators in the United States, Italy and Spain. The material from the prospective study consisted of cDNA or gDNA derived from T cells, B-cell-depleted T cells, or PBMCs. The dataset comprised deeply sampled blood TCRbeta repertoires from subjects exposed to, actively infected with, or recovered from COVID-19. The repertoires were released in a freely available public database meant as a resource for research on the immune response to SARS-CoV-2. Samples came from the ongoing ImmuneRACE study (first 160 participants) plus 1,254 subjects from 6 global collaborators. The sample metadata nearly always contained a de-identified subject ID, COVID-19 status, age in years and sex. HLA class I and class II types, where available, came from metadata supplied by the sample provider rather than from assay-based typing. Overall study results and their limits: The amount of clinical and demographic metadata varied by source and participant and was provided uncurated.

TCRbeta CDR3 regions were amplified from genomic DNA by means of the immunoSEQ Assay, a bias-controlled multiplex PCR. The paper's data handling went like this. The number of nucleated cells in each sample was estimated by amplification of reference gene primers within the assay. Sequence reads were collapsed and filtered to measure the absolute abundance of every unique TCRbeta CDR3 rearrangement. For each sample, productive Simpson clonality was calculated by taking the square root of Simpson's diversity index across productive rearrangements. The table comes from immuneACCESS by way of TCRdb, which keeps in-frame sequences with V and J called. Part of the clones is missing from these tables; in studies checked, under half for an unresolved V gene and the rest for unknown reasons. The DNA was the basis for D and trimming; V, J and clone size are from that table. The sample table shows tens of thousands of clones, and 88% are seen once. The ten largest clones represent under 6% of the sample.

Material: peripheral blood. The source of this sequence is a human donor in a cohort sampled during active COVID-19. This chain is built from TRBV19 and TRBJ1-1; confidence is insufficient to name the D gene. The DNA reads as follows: TGTGCCAGTAGGTACATTGGCGGATTAATGAACACTGAAGCTTTCTTT. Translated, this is CASRYIGGLMNTEAFF.